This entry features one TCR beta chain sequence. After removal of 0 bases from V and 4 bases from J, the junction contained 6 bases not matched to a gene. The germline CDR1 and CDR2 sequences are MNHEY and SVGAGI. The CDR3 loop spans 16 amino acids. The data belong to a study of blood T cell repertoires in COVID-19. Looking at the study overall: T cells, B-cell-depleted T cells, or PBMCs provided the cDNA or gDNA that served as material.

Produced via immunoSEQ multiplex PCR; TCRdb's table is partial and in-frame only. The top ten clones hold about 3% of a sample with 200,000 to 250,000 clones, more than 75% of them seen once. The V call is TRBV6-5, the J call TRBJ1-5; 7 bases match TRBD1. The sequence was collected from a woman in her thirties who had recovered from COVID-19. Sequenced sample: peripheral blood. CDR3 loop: CASSYSRQGGNQPQHF. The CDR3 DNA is TGTGCCAGCAGTTACTCGAGACAGGGTGGAAATCAGCCCCAGCATTTT.